Detailed here is one T cell receptor beta chain. Profiling relied on immunoSEQ multiplex PCR, and the TCRdb table lists in-frame clones only, not all of them. The table has roughly 160,000 clones, roughly 93% seen once. These data are taken from a study of T cell responses to AZD1222 COVID-19 vaccine. This CDR3 has 14 amino acids. The rearrangement uses TRBV1 and TRBJ1-5. TRBV1 is a pseudogene segment. The sample here was peripheral blood, taken on day 0 of AZD1222 vaccination. The sequence came from an adult in good health. The CDR3 coding sequence is TGCACCAGCAGCCAATTAAAGGGGGGTCAGCCCCAGCATTTT. The encoded protein is CTSSQLKGGQPQHF.